A single sample is the source of the 5 T cell receptor beta chains below, sequenced in a study of T cell repertoires in cytomegalovirus infection. TCRdb analysed the reads with MiXCR anew, one entry per CDR3 protein. The data show 480,000 or so distinct CDR3 sequences, 10% to 12% seen once. Sequencing was done on a sample of PBMCs. The receptors shown here come from a human donor in good health (CMV status not recorded). Some clones in this sample may be carry-over from other donors' samples.

This clonotype was counted many times. The junction differs from germline at one of its ends, possibly a read error. V and J are TRBV28 and TRBJ2-5; 13 positions match TRBD2. The CDR3 covers 14 residues. Germline V gene sequence: CDR1 MDHEN, CDR2 SYDVKM. CDR3 in DNA: TGTGCCAGCAGTACCCGGACTAGCGGGGGAGGGAGGCACTTC. The encoded protein is CASSTRTSGGGRHF. Drawing the rest from reference TRBV28 and TRBJ2-5, the complete variable domain is DVKVTQSSRYLVKRTGEKVFLECVQDMDHENMFWYRQDPGLGLRLIYFSYDVKMKEKGDIPEGYSVSREKKERFSLILESASTNQTSMYLCASSTRTSGGGRHFGPGTRLLVL.

V is TRBV28 and J is TRBJ2-5, with TRBD1 as a possible D gene (5 bases). Germline CDR1 is MDHEN and CDR2 is SYDVKM. V was clipped by 10 bases and J by 1 base, with 16 bases between them. This CDR3 spans 14 amino acids. The CDR3 sequence is CATSSGSPQETQYF. The CDR3 DNA is TGTGCCACTTCTTCAGGGTCCCCCCAAGAGACCCAGTACTTC.

This clonotype was counted only a few times. The V gene is TRBV20-1, the J gene TRBJ2-7, with a possible D match to TRBD2 (5 bases). This CDR3 has 13 residues. From germline, CDR1 is DFQATT and CDR2 SNEGSKA (reference sequence). Trimming took 6 bases from V and 1 from J, leaving 13 bases between them. CDR3 DNA sequence: TGCAGTGCGCCTAGCAAAGCGTCCTACGAGCAGTACTTC. Translation: CSAPSKASYEQYF.

In its sample, this clonotype was seen many times. The chain recombines TRBV7-9 with TRBJ1-1, with a tentative D call TRBD1 (6 bases). V was pared by 5 bases and J by 5 bases, with 12 bases between. CDR1 and CDR2 from the germline V gene are SEHNR and FQNEAQ (reference sequence). The CDR3 covers 13 residues. This CDR3 is CASSPGTLTEAFF. CDR3 in DNA: TGTGCCAGCAGCCCCGGGACATTAACTGAAGCTTTCTTT.

The rearrangement joins TRBV19 to TRBJ2-3, with 8 nucleotides matching TRBD2. V shed 6 bases and J 2 bases; nucleotides not matched to a gene: 4. Germline assignment: CDR1 LNHDA and CDR2 SQIVND (reference sequence). This CDR3 comprises 14 residues. The CDR3: CASSRTSPTDTQYF. Written as DNA, the CDR3 is TGTGCCAGTAGCCGGACTAGCCCCACAGATACGCAGTATTTT.